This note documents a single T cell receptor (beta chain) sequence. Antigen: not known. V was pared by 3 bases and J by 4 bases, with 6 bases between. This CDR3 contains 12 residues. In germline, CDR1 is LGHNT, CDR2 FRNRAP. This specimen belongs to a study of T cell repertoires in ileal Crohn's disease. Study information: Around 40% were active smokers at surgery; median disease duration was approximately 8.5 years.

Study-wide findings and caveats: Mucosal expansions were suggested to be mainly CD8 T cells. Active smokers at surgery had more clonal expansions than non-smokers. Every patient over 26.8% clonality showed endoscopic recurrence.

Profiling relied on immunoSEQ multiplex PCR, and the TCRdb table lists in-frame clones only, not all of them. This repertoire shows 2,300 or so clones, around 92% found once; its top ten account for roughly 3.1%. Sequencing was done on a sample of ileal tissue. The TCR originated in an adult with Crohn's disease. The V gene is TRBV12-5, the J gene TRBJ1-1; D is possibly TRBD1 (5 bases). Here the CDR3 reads CASGFQGTEAFF. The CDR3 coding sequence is TGTGCTAGTGGTTTTCAGGGCACTGAAGCTTTCTTT.